A selection of T cell receptor beta chains follows, all from one sample in a study of blood T cells in healthy people across ages. MiXCR, applied by TCRdb to the 5' RACE reads, yields one record per CDR3 protein. Among under 950,000 distinct CDR3 sequences, 20% to 25% were seen once, and the ten largest hold roughly a fifth. Sequenced material: blood. Receptor source: a man between 65 and 85 years old in good health. Each CDR3 is given with its conserved first and last residue. A D gene is named only where the DNA matches it firmly. Expanded clones get a size class; other rows say once, few or many, or leave the size out.

D gene | clone size | J gene | V gene | CDR3 DNA | CDR3 protein
TRBD2 | NA | TRBJ2-3 | TRBV20-1 | TGCAGTGCTCTCGTACTAGCGGGAGGAGTCGATACGCAGTATTTT | CSALVLAGGVDTQYF
TRBD1 | few | TRBJ1-5 | TRBV5-5 | TGTGCCAGCAGCTTTTGGGACAGGGCCCAACAGCCCCAGCATTTT | CASSFWDRAQQPQHF
TRBD1 | few | TRBJ1-5 | TRBV12-3/TRBV12-4 | TGTGCCAGCAGTTTAGCAGGACAGGGGGCGAACATAAAACAGCCCCAGCATTTT | CASSLAGQGANIKQPQHF
NA | many | TRBJ1-4 | TRBV6-6 | TGTGCCAGCAGCCCACCAACTAATGAAAAACTGTTTTTT | CASSPPTNEKLFF
NA | NA | TRBJ2-6 | TRBV5-1 | TGCGCCAGCAGCTTGGTAGACAGGCAAAGCTCTGGGGCCAACGTCCTGACTTTC | CASSLVDRQSSGANVLTF
NA | few | TRBJ1-5 | TRBV10-3 | TGTGCCATCAGTGATGGGATAGGCAATCAGCCCCAGCATTTT | CAISDGIGNQPQHF
NA | NA | TRBJ2-7 | TRBV28 | TGTGCCAGCAGATCAGGACCGGAATACGAGCAGTACTTC | CASRSGPEYEQYF
NA | few | TRBJ1-2 | TRBV5-1 | TGCGCCAGCAGCGTAACCAGGGACCTTGGCTATGGCTACACCTTC | CASSVTRDLGYGYTF
TRBD1 | NA | TRBJ1-5 | TRBV12-3/TRBV12-4 | TGTGCCAGCAGTTTAGACATACAGGGGATTCAGCCCCAGCATTTT | CASSLDIQGIQPQHF
NA | NA | TRBJ1-5 | TRBV12-3/TRBV12-4 | TGTGCCAGCAAAAGTGGCACAGGTTTTCAGCCCCAGCATTTT | CASKSGTGFQPQHF
NA | NA | TRBJ2-5 | TRBV7-9 | TGTGCCAGCAGCTTAGGGATCACAGGGAGAGTCGGAGAGACCCAGTACTTC | CASSLGITGRVGETQYF
TRBD1 | NA | TRBJ1-2 | TRBV12-3/TRBV12-4 | TGTGCCAGCAGCAATTCCCGGGACAGGGCAGATCGCTATGGCTACACCTTC | CASSNSRDRADRYGYTF
TRBD1 | few | TRBJ2-3 | TRBV10-2 | TGCGCCAGCAGTACAGGGGCAGATACGCAGTATTTT | CASSTGADTQYF
NA | NA | TRBJ2-5 | TRBV20-1 | TGCAGCTTCAGTAGGGACGGGCGAAAAGAGACCCAGTACTTC | CSFSRDGRKETQYF
NA | NA | TRBJ2-4 | TRBV20-1 | TGCAGTGCTAGGTATAACACGGAAAACATTCAGTACTTC | CSARYNTENIQYF
NA | few | TRBJ1-2 | TRBV3-1 | TGTGCCAGCAGCCGAACGGAGCCTTCTAACTATGGCTACACCTTC | CASSRTEPSNYGYTF
NA | NA | TRBJ2-3 | TRBV10-3 | TGTGCCATCAGTGAGTCGGATACTACAGATACGCAGTATTTT | CAISESDTTDTQYF
NA | NA | TRBJ2-7 | TRBV7-2 | TGTGCCAGCAGCTTAGGGGGTTCTGGGGCCTACGAGCAGTACTTC | CASSLGGSGAYEQYF
TRBD1 | NA | TRBJ2-2 | TRBV5-6 | TGTGCCAGCAGCTACCGGGACAGACGACCCGGGGAGCTGTTTTTT | CASSYRDRRPGELFF
TRBD2 | NA | TRBJ2-2 | TRBV9 | TGTGCCAGCAGCGCGCCTCCCGGGACTAGCGAAAACACCGGGGAGCTGTTTTTT | CASSAPPGTSENTGELFF
NA | many | TRBJ1-2 | TRBV12-3/TRBV12-4 | TGTGCCAGCAGCTCCGGGCCCTATGGCTACACCTTC | CASSSGPYGYTF
NA | NA | TRBJ1-3 | TRBV14 | TGTGCCAGCAGCCGCGAAGGGGCCTACTCTGGAAACACCATATATTTT | CASSREGAYSGNTIYF
NA | few | TRBJ2-7 | TRBV12-3/TRBV12-4 | TGTGCCAGCAGTTTATCCTACTCCTACGAGCAGTACTTC | CASSLSYSYEQYF
TRBD2 | NA | TRBJ2-3 | TRBV20-1 | TGCAGTGCCAGATCTACTAGCGGCACAGATACGCAGTATTTT | CSARSTSGTDTQYF
NA | NA | TRBJ2-6 | TRBV12-3/TRBV12-4 | TGTGCCAGCCGTACTGGGGCCAACGTCCTGACTTTC | CASRTGANVLTF
TRBD2 | NA | TRBJ2-2 | TRBV18 | TGTGCCAGCTCACCACCTGCGGGAGTGATTACCGGGGAGCTGTTTTTT | CASSPPAGVITGELFF
NA | NA | TRBJ1-3 | TRBV3-1 | TGTGCCAGCAGCCGCCAGGGACGAGCTGGAAACACCATATATTTT | CASSRQGRAGNTIYF
TRBD2 | few | TRBJ2-1 | TRBV19 | TGTGCCAGTAGTATCGGGACTAGCGGAACCATCTCCTACAATGAGCAGTTCTTC | CASSIGTSGTISYNEQFF
NA | few | TRBJ1-2 | TRBV24-1 | TGTGCCACCAGTCCCTCAGGGAACTATGGCTACACCTTC | CATSPSGNYGYTF
TRBD2 | few | TRBJ2-3 | TRBV28 | TGTGCCAGCAGTTTGGTTCGGACTAGCGGCACAGATACGCAGTATTTT | CASSLVRTSGTDTQYF
NA | few | TRBJ2-7 | TRBV6-1 | TGTGCCAGCAGTGAAGCGGTTCTATCTTACGAGCAGTACTTC | CASSEAVLSYEQYF
TRBD2 | NA | TRBJ2-3 | TRBV11-3 | TGTGCCAGCAGCCCTGGGGCTAGCGGGGGATACACAGATACGCAGTATTTT | CASSPGASGGYTDTQYF
TRBD1 | few | TRBJ1-1 | TRBV7-9 | TGTGCCAGCAATTATGGGGACAGGGAGGGTACTGAAGCTTTCTTT | CASNYGDREGTEAFF
TRBD2 | few | TRBJ2-4 | TRBV4-2 | TGTGCCAGCAGCCAAGAGTCTCTAGCGGGGGGCCGTCTAGCCAAAAACATTCAGTACTTC | CASSQESLAGGRLAKNIQYF
NA | NA | TRBJ2-7 | TRBV4-1 | TGCGCCAGCAGCCAAGGGGGGATCTTCTACGAGCAGTACTTC | CASSQGGIFYEQYF
TRBD1 | NA | TRBJ2-3 | TRBV29-1 | TGCAGCGTTGGACAGGGACGAGGCACAGATACGCAGTATTTT | CSVGQGRGTDTQYF
NA | NA | TRBJ2-1 | TRBV20-1 | TGCAGTGCTACGACTATCGACGTCTACAATGGGCAGTTCTTC | CSATTIDVYNGQFF
NA | few | TRBJ2-7 | TRBV10-3 | TGTGCCATCAGTGTGATAAAGGGGGATCACTACAGGCAGTACTTC | CAISVIKGDHYRQYF
NA | few | TRBJ1-5 | TRBV29-1 | TGCAGCGCCGTGGTCGGAGGGAGCCGGGGAGGACCCCAGCATTTT | CSAVVGGSRGGPQHF
TRBD2 | few | TRBJ2-7 | TRBV20-1 | TGCAGTGCTAGAGTGGGCCTCAGGACTAGCGGAGCCAGCTACGAGCAGTACTTC | CSARVGLRTSGASYEQYF
NA | few | TRBJ2-7 | TRBV28 | TGTGCCGGCAGTTTTCTGTACGAGCAGTACTTC | CAGSFLYEQYF
NA | NA | TRBJ2-1 | TRBV5-1 | TGCGCCAGCAGCACGGGGGCGACCTACAATGAGCAGTTCTTC | CASSTGATYNEQFF
NA | NA | TRBJ1-4 | TRBV29-1 | TGCAGCGTTGAAGATAGGGCAGCTAATGAAAAACTGTTTTTT | CSVEDRAANEKLFF
TRBD1 | few | TRBJ2-7 | TRBV20-1 | TGCAGTGCTAGATCCGGGACAGGGGCCTACGAGCAGTACTTC | CSARSGTGAYEQYF
NA | few | TRBJ1-3 | TRBV12-3/TRBV12-4 | TGTGCCAGCAGTTTCGGGGTCGCTGGAAACACCATATATTTT | CASSFGVAGNTIYF
NA | NA | TRBJ2-6 | TRBV6-2/TRBV6-3 | TGTGCCAGTGAGACGGGGAATGGGGCCAACGTCCTGACTTTC | CASETGNGANVLTF
TRBD1 | NA | TRBJ2-7 | TRBV20-1 | TGCAGTGCCGCGGACAGGGGCTACGAGCAGTACTTC | CSAADRGYEQYF
NA | NA | TRBJ2-4 | TRBV19 | TGTGCCAGTAGTAAAGGACGAGAGATAGCCAAAAACATTCAGTACTTC | CASSKGREIAKNIQYF
TRBD2 | NA | TRBJ2-5 | TRBV27 | TGTGCCAGCAGTCAAAGGGTAGCGGGAGGTCAAGAGACCCAGTACTTC | CASSQRVAGGQETQYF
NA | NA | TRBJ2-7 | TRBV18 | TGTGCCAGCTCACCTCCCCGGGACCCAAGCTCCTACGAGCAGTACTTC | CASSPPRDPSSYEQYF
NA | NA | TRBJ2-3 | TRBV12-3/TRBV12-4 | TGTGCCAGCAGTTTATTTCAGGGGACAGATACGCAGTATTTT | CASSLFQGTDTQYF
TRBD1 | few | TRBJ1-1 | TRBV20-1 | TGCAGTGCTAGACACAGGGGGATCGCTGAAGCTTTCTTT | CSARHRGIAEAFF